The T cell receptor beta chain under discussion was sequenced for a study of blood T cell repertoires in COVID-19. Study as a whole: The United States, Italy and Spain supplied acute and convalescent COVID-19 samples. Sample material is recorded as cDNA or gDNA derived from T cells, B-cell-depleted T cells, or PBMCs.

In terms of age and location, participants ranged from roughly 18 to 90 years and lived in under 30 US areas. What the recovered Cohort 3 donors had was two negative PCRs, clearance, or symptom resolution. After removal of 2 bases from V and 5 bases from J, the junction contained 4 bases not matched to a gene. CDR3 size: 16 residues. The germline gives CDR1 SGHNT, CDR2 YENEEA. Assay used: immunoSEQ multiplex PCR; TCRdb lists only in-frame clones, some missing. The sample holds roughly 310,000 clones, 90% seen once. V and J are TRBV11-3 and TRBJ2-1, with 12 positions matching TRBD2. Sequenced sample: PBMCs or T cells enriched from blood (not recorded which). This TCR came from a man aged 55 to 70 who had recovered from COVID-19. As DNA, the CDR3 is TGTGCCAGCAGCTTACTCCTAGCGGGGGGGAACAATGAGCAGTTCTTC. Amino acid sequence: CASSLLLAGGNNEQFF.